Listed below are T cell receptor beta chains from one sample, sequenced in a study of blood T cell repertoires in COVID-19. Here immunoSEQ multiplex PCR was the method, and the copy in TCRdb shows in-frame clones only, minus some. The sample records roughly 220,000 clones, around three quarters being singletons. The sample consisted of peripheral blood. All receptors come from a woman between 70 and 85 years old with acute or convalescent COVID-19. Both conserved end residues are part of each CDR3. D genes are given only for firm matches. A row's size may be missing; if present it is once, few, many or a size class.

D gene: -
clone size: -
V gene: TRBV19
J gene: TRBJ2-7
CDR3 protein: CASSIGAGFSYEQYF
CDR3 DNA: TGTGCCAGTAGTATAGGGGCGGGATTCTCCTACGAGCAGTACTTC

D gene: -
clone size: few
V gene: TRBV5-1
J gene: TRBJ1-6
CDR3 protein: CASSLATGGGSPLHF
CDR3 DNA: TGCGCCAGCAGCTTGGCTACTGGGGGGGGTTCACCCCTCCACTTT

D gene: TRBD2
clone size: -
V gene: TRBV19
J gene: TRBJ2-1
CDR3 protein: CASRRLAGGDEQFF
CDR3 DNA: TGTGCCAGTAGGAGACTAGCGGGAGGGGATGAGCAGTTCTTC

D gene: -
clone size: -
V gene: TRBV7-9
J gene: TRBJ2-5
CDR3 protein: CASSLFLQETQYF
CDR3 DNA: TGTGCCAGCAGCTTATTTCTACAAGAGACCCAGTACTTC

D gene: -
clone size: -
V gene: TRBV7-3
J gene: TRBJ1-1
CDR3 protein: CASSQTTVTGEAFF
CDR3 DNA: TGTGCCAGCAGCCAAACGACAGTAACCGGTGAAGCTTTCTTT

D gene: TRBD1
clone size: -
V gene: TRBV2
J gene: TRBJ2-3
CDR3 protein: CASSTGTGADTQYF
CDR3 DNA: TGTGCCAGCAGCACCGGGACAGGGGCAGATACGCAGTATTTT

D gene: TRBD1
clone size: -
V gene: TRBV11-2
J gene: TRBJ2-1
CDR3 protein: CASSLPRGFNEQFF
CDR3 DNA: TGTGCCAGCAGCCTCCCCAGGGGGTTCAATGAGCAGTTCTTC

D gene: -
clone size: -
V gene: TRBV6-5
J gene: TRBJ1-3
CDR3 protein: CASSYDPESNTIYF
CDR3 DNA: TGTGCCAGCAGTTACGATCCGGAGTCAAACACCATATATTTT

D gene: TRBD1
clone size: -
V gene: TRBV5-6
J gene: TRBJ2-4
CDR3 protein: CASSRGTGKGWGNIQYF
CDR3 DNA: TGTGCCAGCAGCAGGGGGACAGGGAAAGGTTGGGGAAACATTCAGTACTTC

D gene: TRBD1
clone size: -
V gene: TRBV28
J gene: TRBJ1-2
CDR3 protein: CASSANPTGGKSGGYTF
CDR3 DNA: TGTGCCAGCAGTGCCAACCCGACAGGGGGCAAATCGGGCGGCTACACCTTC

D gene: TRBD1
clone size: -
V gene: TRBV10-3
J gene: TRBJ1-6
CDR3 protein: CAISDWGQNSPLHF
CDR3 DNA: TGTGCCATCAGTGACTGGGGACAGAATTCACCCCTCCACTTT

D gene: TRBD1
clone size: -
V gene: TRBV29-1
J gene: TRBJ2-1
CDR3 protein: CSVDRDYNEQFF
CDR3 DNA: TGCAGCGTGGACAGGGATTACAATGAGCAGTTCTTC

D gene: -
clone size: few
V gene: TRBV19
J gene: TRBJ1-1
CDR3 protein: CASRTAGGTEAFF
CDR3 DNA: TGTGCCAGTAGGACTGCGGGGGGCACTGAAGCTTTCTTT

D gene: TRBD1
clone size: -
V gene: TRBV7-3
J gene: TRBJ2-5
CDR3 protein: CASSYRPGGQETQYF
CDR3 DNA: TGTGCCAGCAGCTATAGACCAGGGGGTCAAGAGACCCAGTACTTC

D gene: -
clone size: once
V gene: TRBV11-3
J gene: TRBJ2-2
CDR3 protein: CASSLVAGDITGELFF
CDR3 DNA: TGTGCCAGCAGCTTAGTGGCAGGGGATATCACCGGGGAGCTGTTTTTT

D gene: -
clone size: -
V gene: TRBV21-1
J gene: TRBJ1-2
CDR3 protein: CASRSPRTGDCNYGYTF
CDR3 DNA: TGTGCCAGCAGGAGCCCTAGAACAGGGGATTGCAACTATGGCTACACCTTC

D gene: TRBD1
clone size: -
V gene: TRBV11-3
J gene: TRBJ2-2
CDR3 protein: CASSRQGAGTGELFF
CDR3 DNA: TGTGCCAGCAGTCGACAGGGGGCAGGCACCGGGGAGCTGTTTTTT

D gene: -
clone size: once
V gene: TRBV4-1
J gene: TRBJ1-2
CDR3 protein: CASSPSVSANYGYTF
CDR3 DNA: TGCGCCAGCAGCCCTAGCGTTAGCGCTAACTATGGCTACACCTTC

D gene: TRBD2
clone size: -
V gene: TRBV5-4
J gene: TRBJ2-2
CDR3 protein: CASSFGLAGGPGTGELFF
CDR3 DNA: TGTGCCAGCAGCTTCGGACTAGCGGGAGGGCCCGGCACCGGGGAGCTGTTTTTT

D gene: -
clone size: -
V gene: TRBV2
J gene: TRBJ2-5
CDR3 protein: CASSEAGRGDETQYF
CDR3 DNA: TGTGCCAGCAGTGAAGCGGGCAGGGGCGACGAGACCCAGTACTTC

D gene: TRBD1
clone size: -
V gene: TRBV14
J gene: TRBJ1-4
CDR3 protein: CASSPRDRSKVNEKLFF
CDR3 DNA: TGTGCCAGCAGCCCCCGGGACAGATCGAAAGTTAATGAAAAACTGTTTTTT

D gene: -
clone size: -
V gene: TRBV4-1
J gene: TRBJ2-1
CDR3 protein: CASSQIIEGRLSYNEQFF
CDR3 DNA: TGCGCCAGCAGCCAGATCATAGAAGGGAGGTTATCCTACAATGAGCAGTTCTTC

D gene: -
clone size: -
V gene: TRBV6-5
J gene: TRBJ2-3
CDR3 protein: CASTPSARTDTQYF
CDR3 DNA: TGTGCCAGCACTCCTAGCGCCCGCACAGATACGCAGTATTTT

D gene: TRBD1
clone size: -
V gene: TRBV19
J gene: TRBJ1-4
CDR3 protein: CASNDRGHEKLFF
CDR3 DNA: TGTGCCAGTAACGACAGGGGGCATGAAAAACTGTTTTTT

D gene: TRBD2
clone size: -
V gene: TRBV3-1/TRBV3-2
J gene: TRBJ2-5
CDR3 protein: CASSQLAGVETQYF
CDR3 DNA: TGTGCCAGCAGCCAACTTGCGGGGGTGGAGACCCAGTACTTC

D gene: TRBD1
clone size: -
V gene: TRBV10-3
J gene: TRBJ2-2
CDR3 protein: CAISEWGTGGTLTGELFF
CDR3 DNA: TGTGCCATCAGTGAGTGGGGGACAGGGGGCACCCTCACCGGGGAGCTGTTTTTT

D gene: -
clone size: -
V gene: TRBV7-2
J gene: TRBJ2-3
CDR3 protein: CASTPTSTDTQYF
CDR3 DNA: TGTGCCAGCACTCCAACTAGCACAGATACGCAGTATTTT

D gene: TRBD1
clone size: -
V gene: TRBV3-1/TRBV3-2
J gene: TRBJ1-3
CDR3 protein: CASSQTGFGNTIYF
CDR3 DNA: TGTGCCAGCAGCCAGACAGGGTTTGGAAACACCATATATTTT

D gene: TRBD2
clone size: few
V gene: TRBV19
J gene: TRBJ2-7
CDR3 protein: CASRGTSGYEQYF
CDR3 DNA: TGTGCCAGTAGGGGGACTAGCGGCTACGAGCAGTACTTC

D gene: TRBD1
clone size: -
V gene: TRBV2
J gene: TRBJ1-2
CDR3 protein: CASRADRGLDYGYTF
CDR3 DNA: TGTGCCAGCAGAGCTGACAGGGGGTTGGACTATGGCTACACCTTC

D gene: -
clone size: few
V gene: TRBV6-5
J gene: TRBJ2-1
CDR3 protein: CASKDFFHNEQFF
CDR3 DNA: TGTGCCAGCAAAGACTTCTTCCACAATGAGCAGTTCTTC

D gene: TRBD2
clone size: -
V gene: TRBV27
J gene: TRBJ2-5
CDR3 protein: CATPYSGRYQETQYF
CDR3 DNA: TGTGCCACCCCTTATAGCGGGAGGTACCAAGAGACCCAGTACTTC

D gene: TRBD2
clone size: -
V gene: TRBV5-8
J gene: TRBJ2-3
CDR3 protein: CASSFELAGVTDTQYF
CDR3 DNA: TGTGCCAGCAGCTTTGAACTAGCGGGAGTTACAGATACGCAGTATTTT

D gene: -
clone size: few
V gene: TRBV5-1
J gene: TRBJ1-1
CDR3 protein: CASSSLGGTEAFF
CDR3 DNA: TGCGCCAGCAGCTCCTTGGGGGGGACTGAAGCTTTCTTT

D gene: -
clone size: once
V gene: TRBV28
J gene: TRBJ2-2
CDR3 protein: CASSLWASSGRPTGELFF
CDR3 DNA: TGTGCCAGCAGTTTGTGGGCATCGTCCGGGAGACCAACCGGGGAGCTGTTTTTT

D gene: -
clone size: -
V gene: TRBV29-1
J gene: TRBJ1-4
CDR3 protein: CSVRSGEKLFF
CDR3 DNA: TGCAGCGTTCGGAGTGGGGAAAAACTGTTTTTT

D gene: TRBD1
clone size: -
V gene: TRBV19
J gene: TRBJ1-1
CDR3 protein: CASSIFGDRREAFF
CDR3 DNA: TGTGCCAGTAGTATATTTGGGGACAGGCGGGAAGCTTTCTTT

D gene: -
clone size: -
V gene: TRBV3-1/TRBV3-2
J gene: TRBJ1-2
CDR3 protein: CASSLRGWGYGYTF
CDR3 DNA: TGTGCCAGCAGCCTACGGGGTTGGGGCTATGGCTACACCTTC

D gene: TRBD2
clone size: few
V gene: TRBV3-1/TRBV3-2
J gene: TRBJ2-1
CDR3 protein: CASSPGLKNEQFF
CDR3 DNA: TGTGCCAGCAGCCCGGGACTAAAAAATGAGCAGTTCTTC

D gene: -
clone size: -
V gene: TRBV28
J gene: TRBJ2-5
CDR3 protein: CASSSLKGERETQYF
CDR3 DNA: TGTGCCAGCAGCTCACTCAAGGGGGAGAGGGAGACCCAGTACTTC

D gene: TRBD2
clone size: -
V gene: TRBV7-2
J gene: TRBJ2-1
CDR3 protein: CASSLGSGTLFF
CDR3 DNA: TGTGCCAGCAGCTTAGGTAGCGGGACTCTGTTCTTC

D gene: -
clone size: -
V gene: TRBV5-1
J gene: TRBJ2-7
CDR3 protein: CASSPGTAGKDEQYF
CDR3 DNA: TGCGCCAGCAGCCCCGGGACAGCGGGCAAGGACGAGCAGTACTTC

D gene: -
clone size: many
V gene: TRBV19
J gene: TRBJ1-5
CDR3 protein: CASSIEGYQPQHF
CDR3 DNA: TGTGCCAGTAGTATTGAGGGCTATCAGCCCCAGCATTTT

D gene: TRBD1
clone size: once
V gene: TRBV5-1
J gene: TRBJ2-2
CDR3 protein: CASSGTGNTGELFF
CDR3 DNA: TGCGCCAGCAGCGGGACAGGGAACACCGGGGAGCTGTTTTTT

D gene: TRBD2
clone size: -
V gene: TRBV3-1/TRBV3-2
J gene: TRBJ2-7
CDR3 protein: CASSQVSAGVEQYF
CDR3 DNA: TGTGCCAGCAGCCAAGTGAGTGCGGGAGTTGAGCAGTACTTC

D gene: TRBD2
clone size: -
V gene: TRBV7-8
J gene: TRBJ2-7
CDR3 protein: CASSSERESSYEQYF
CDR3 DNA: TGTGCCAGCAGCTCGGAGCGGGAGAGCTCCTACGAGCAGTACTTC

D gene: -
clone size: -
V gene: TRBV5-1
J gene: TRBJ2-2
CDR3 protein: CASSLGAPTGELFF
CDR3 DNA: TGCGCCAGCAGCTTGGGGGCGCCCACCGGGGAGCTGTTTTTT

D gene: -
clone size: -
V gene: TRBV5-6
J gene: TRBJ2-6
CDR3 protein: CASSLGQYSGANVLTF
CDR3 DNA: TGTGCCAGCAGCTTGGGTCAGTACTCTGGGGCCAACGTCCTGACTTTC

D gene: -
clone size: -
V gene: TRBV2
J gene: TRBJ1-5
CDR3 protein: CASSEAMGSNQPQHF
CDR3 DNA: TGTGCCAGCAGTGAAGCCATGGGCAGTAATCAGCCCCAGCATTTT

D gene: -
clone size: -
V gene: TRBV2
J gene: TRBJ1-5
CDR3 protein: CASSVRGGGQPQHF
CDR3 DNA: TGTGCCAGCAGTGTACGGGGCGGGGGGCAGCCCCAGCATTTT

D gene: TRBD1
clone size: -
V gene: TRBV5-1
J gene: TRBJ2-5
CDR3 protein: CASGPGTAQETQYF
CDR3 DNA: TGCGCCAGCGGTCCGGGGACAGCCCAAGAGACCCAGTACTTC

D gene: TRBD1
clone size: -
V gene: TRBV27
J gene: TRBJ2-7
CDR3 protein: CASTVGGQGGYEQYF
CDR3 DNA: TGTGCCAGCACAGTAGGGGGACAGGGAGGTTACGAGCAGTACTTC